This T cell receptor beta chain was documented in a study of blood T cells in healthy people across ages (dated by TCRdb to the mid-2010s). Regarding the complete study: Template switching captured roughly one uniquely barcoded TCR beta cDNA molecule per two T cells in model experiments. Using the same blood draw, the study looked at two additional independent replicas of 1 million unique cDNA reads for two donors, one aged 18 to 29 and the other aged 80 or older. Donors were grouped into four age groups: young (average about 15 years), middle-aged (roughly 40), aged (62) and long-lived (approximately 82). Donors of different ages were randomly distributed across sequencing lanes to avoid experimental bias. Using deep sequencing normalized with unique cDNA molecular identifiers, the study measured how TCR beta repertoire diversity changes with age.

Library preparation was by 5' RACE. A second PCR of roughly 7 to 12 cycles was run with a J-beta primer mix and a sample-barcoded 5' primer. A template-switch 5' adaptor carrying 12 random nucleotides introduced a unique molecular identifier onto each TCR beta cDNA molecule. Each sample yielded at least 2.5 million CDR3-containing paired-end reads. First-strand cDNA was synthesized from all RNA with the Mint cDNA synthesis kit, primed by a TRBC-specific oligonucleotide. Following uracil-DNA glycosylase treatment, all cDNA underwent a first 18-cycle PCR with the universal primers M1SS and BC2_uni_R. Per the authors' processing: Each sample was normalized by randomly selecting 1 million high-quality reads, each carrying a distinct molecular identifier. Instead of being binned into consensus sequences, reads that shared molecular identifiers were thrown out. CDR3 identification, clonotype clustering and error correction used MiTCR with a Q25 quality threshold and the strictest error-elimination algorithm. A nonparametric unseen species model using Euler transformation provided a lower-bound estimate of total TCR beta diversity. The public reads were reanalyzed by TCRdb: fastp trimming at Q25, MiXCR alignment, in-frame beta chains only. Duplicate CDR3 protein sequences are folded into a single record with the most common DNA and genes. The V and J calls shown here were made by TCRdb, not taken from the authors' results. Present in this sample are around 1,800,000 distinct CDR3 sequences, 35% to 50% of which were seen just once. More than 20% of the sample is in the top ten clones.

Systemically healthy Caucasian individuals from Russia, 35 to 50 in total and aged 6 to 90 years, were included as donors. Each donor gave about 9.2 milliliters of peripheral blood, drawn into EDTA-treated Vacutainer tubes. Ficoll-Paque density-gradient centrifugation was used to isolate PBMCs, with at least 6 million per sample. Total RNA was extracted from PBMCs with Trizol reagent, with at least 5 micrograms obtained per sample. Naive CD45RAhigh/CD27high T cell percentages were measured by flow cytometry on a PBMC aliquot from every donor. With regard to this clonotype: Its antigen remains undetermined. No base-level quality is on record; no much larger clone is a single base apart.

What the work shows at the level of the full study, not this receptor alone: Bulk unsorted PBMC profiling prevented conclusive comparison of naive and antigen-experienced compartments. As age increased, observed TCR beta diversity per million T cells dropped in a roughly linear way, and a significant reduction was already evident by age 40. Compared with the aged group, the long-lived group had more naive CD4+ T cells, fewer expanded clones and increased TCR diversity, a pattern suggesting age selection. There was a strong correlation between observed TCR beta diversity and the percentage of naive T cells measured by flow cytometry. Donor CMV infection status was unknown, potentially confounding age-related changes in expanded clonotypes. Estimates of total diversity based on one million sequenced T cells were regarded as lower bounds and as underestimates.

The V and J ends are trimmed by 4 bases and 7 bases, leaving 14 bases between them. From its cysteine to its phenylalanine, the CDR3 spans 14 amino acids. Only the CDR3 DNA is retained, 42 bases long and in frame from the first base. According to the germline V gene, CDR1 reads SGHTA and CDR2 reads FQGTGA. The V and J genes are TRBV7-3 and TRBJ2-1; the D gene is perhaps TRBD1 or TRBD2, each of them matching over 5 bases. The sequencing input was blood. The sequence came from a human donor in good health. The DNA reads as follows: TGTGCCAGCAGCTACCCGGGGCCCTCGAATGAGCAGTTCTTC. Its product reads: CASSYPGPSNEQFF.